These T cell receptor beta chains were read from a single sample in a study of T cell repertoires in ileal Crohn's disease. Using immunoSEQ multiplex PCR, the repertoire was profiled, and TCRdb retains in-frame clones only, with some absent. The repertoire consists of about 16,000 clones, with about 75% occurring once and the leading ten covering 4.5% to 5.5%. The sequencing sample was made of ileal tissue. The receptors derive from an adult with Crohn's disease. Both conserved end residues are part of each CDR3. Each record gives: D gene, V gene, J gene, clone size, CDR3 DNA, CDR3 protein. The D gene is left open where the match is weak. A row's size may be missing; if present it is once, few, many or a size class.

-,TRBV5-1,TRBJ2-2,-,TGCGCCAGCAAAGAGGGCCAGGTCGGGGAGCTGTTTTTT,CASKEGQVGELFF
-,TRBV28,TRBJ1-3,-,TGTGCCAGCAGTTTAGGGGGGGCCCTAGCTGGAAACACCATATATTTT,CASSLGGALAGNTIYF
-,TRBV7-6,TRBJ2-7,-,TGTGCCAGCAGCGGACATGGGGTCCCCTACGAGCAGTACTTC,CASSGHGVPYEQYF
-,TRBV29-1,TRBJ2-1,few,TGCAGCTACAGGACTATTTCCTACAATGAGCAGTTCTTC,CSYRTISYNEQFF
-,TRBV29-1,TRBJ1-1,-,TGCAGACAGAACACTGAAGCTTTCTTT,CRQNTEAFF
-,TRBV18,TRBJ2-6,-,TGTGCCAGCTCACCTAGCTCTGGGGCCAACGTCCTGACTTTC,CASSPSSGANVLTF
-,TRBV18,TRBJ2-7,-,TGTGCCAGCCGTGCGGATTCCTACGAGCAGTACTTC,CASRADSYEQYF
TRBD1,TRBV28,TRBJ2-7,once,TGTGCCAGCAAGACAGGGGAATACGAATCCTACGAGCAGTACTTC,CASKTGEYESYEQYF
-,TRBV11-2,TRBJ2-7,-,TGTGCCAGCAGCCCGGGAGACAGGGCGGGGGAGCAGTACTTC,CASSPGDRAGEQYF
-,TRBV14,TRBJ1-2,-,TGTGCCAGCAGCCAGGGAGCAAACTATGGCTACACCTTC,CASSQGANYGYTF
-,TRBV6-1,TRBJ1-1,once,TGTGCCAGCAAGACAGGTATTAACACTGAAGCTTTCTTT,CASKTGINTEAFF
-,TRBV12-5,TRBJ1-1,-,TGTGCTAGTGGTCCGACAGAGAACACTGAAGCTTTCTTT,CASGPTENTEAFF
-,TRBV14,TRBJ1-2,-,TGTGCCAGCAGCCAAGACAGGAACTATGGCTACACCTTC,CASSQDRNYGYTF
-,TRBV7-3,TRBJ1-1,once,TGTGCCAGCAGCTTGACAGTGAACACTGAAGCTTTCTTT,CASSLTVNTEAFF
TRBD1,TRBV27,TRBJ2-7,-,TGTGCCAGCAGCCCGGGACAGGGATACGAGCAGTACTTC,CASSPGQGYEQYF
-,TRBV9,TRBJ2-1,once,TGTGCCAGCAGCGTAGGAGGCGGGGTGAACAATGAGCAGTTCTTC,CASSVGGGVNNEQFF
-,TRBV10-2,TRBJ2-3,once,TGCGCCAGCAGCAGTTTCAGGAGCACAGATACGCAGTATTTT,CASSSFRSTDTQYF
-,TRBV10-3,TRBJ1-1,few,TGTGCCACCAGAGGGGTAAAGGGGTCTGAAGCTTTCTTT,CATRGVKGSEAFF
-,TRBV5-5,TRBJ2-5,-,TGTGCCAGCAGCTTGATGCGACAGCAAGAGACCCAGTACTTC,CASSLMRQQETQYF
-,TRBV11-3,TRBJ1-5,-,TGTGCCAGCAGCCCGGACAGTACTCAGCCCCAGCATTTT,CASSPDSTQPQHF
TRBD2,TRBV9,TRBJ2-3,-,TGTGCCAGCAGCGTAGGGACTAGCGGGATTCCAGATACGCAGTATTTT,CASSVGTSGIPDTQYF
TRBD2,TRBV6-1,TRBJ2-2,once,TGTGCCAGCAGTGAGAGGGCGGGAGGCCCCACCGGGGAGCTGTTTTTT,CASSERAGGPTGELFF
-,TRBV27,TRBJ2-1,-,TGTGCCAGCAGTCGACACCAATCCCAGACGTCCAATGAGCAGTTCTTC,CASSRHQSQTSNEQFF
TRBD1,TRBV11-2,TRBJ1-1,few,TGTGCCAGCAGCTCAGGGGGACAAGGGAACACTGAAGCTTTCTTT,CASSSGGQGNTEAFF
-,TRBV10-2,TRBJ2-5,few,TGCGCCAGCAGTCTCCGGGACATCCAAGAGACCCAGTACTTC,CASSLRDIQETQYF
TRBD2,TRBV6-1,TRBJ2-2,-,TGTGCCAGCTTGAGGGTAGCGGGAGCTTTTGGGGAGCTGTTTTTT,CASLRVAGAFGELFF
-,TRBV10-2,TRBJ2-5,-,TGCGCCAGCAGTGTTAGGGGCTTGGAGACCCAGTACTTC,CASSVRGLETQYF
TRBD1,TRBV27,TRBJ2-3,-,TGTGCCAGCAGTTTCCGGGACAGGGTTTCAGATACGCAGTATTTT,CASSFRDRVSDTQYF
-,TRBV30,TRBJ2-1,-,TGTGCCTGGAGTCGAGACTATTCCAATGAGCAGTTCTTC,CAWSRDYSNEQFF
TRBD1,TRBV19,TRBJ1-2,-,TGTGCCAGTAGTACGCTTGGACAGGGAGCTGGCTATGGCTACACCTTC,CASSTLGQGAGYGYTF
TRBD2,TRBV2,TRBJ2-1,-,TGTGCCAGCGCCCTAGCGGCCGGGAATGAGCAGTTCTTC,CASALAAGNEQFF
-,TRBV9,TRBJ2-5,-,TGTGCCAGCAGCGTAGGTGAGGGATGGGAGACCCAGTACTTC,CASSVGEGWETQYF
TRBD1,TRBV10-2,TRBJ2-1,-,TGCGCCAGCAGTATACAGGGGGCTTCCTACAATGAGCAGTTCTTC,CASSIQGASYNEQFF
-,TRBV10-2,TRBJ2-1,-,TGCGCCAGCAGTGAGTCGGGTAGCGGCCTCTCCTACAATGAGCAGTTCTTC,CASSESGSGLSYNEQFF
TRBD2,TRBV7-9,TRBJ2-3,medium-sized,TGTGCCAGCAGCTTAGTAGCGGGGGGGCCCGTCACAGATACGCAGTATTTT,CASSLVAGGPVTDTQYF
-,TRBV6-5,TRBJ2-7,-,TGTGCCAGCAGTTACTCGGTGGCGGGTAGGGACGAGCAGTACTTC,CASSYSVAGRDEQYF
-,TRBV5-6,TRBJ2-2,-,TGTGCCAGCAGCTTGGTCCTAGCCGGGGAGCTGTTTTTT,CASSLVLAGELFF
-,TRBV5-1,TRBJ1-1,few,TGCGCCAGCAGCGAAGACAGAGACACTGAAGCTTTCTTT,CASSEDRDTEAFF
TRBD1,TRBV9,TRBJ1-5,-,TGTGCCAGCAAGGTAAAGGCGGTGGTAGACAGGGAGAATAGCAATCAGCCCCAGCATTTT,CASKVKAVVDRENSNQPQHF
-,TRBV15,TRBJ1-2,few,TGTGCCACCAGCAGGGACACCGCTAACTATGGCTACACCTTC,CATSRDTANYGYTF
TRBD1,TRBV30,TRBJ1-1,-,TGTGCCTGGCGCCGGGACAGGGCGATCACTGAAGCTTTCTTT,CAWRRDRAITEAFF